The 14 T cell receptor beta chains given below trace back to one sample, sequenced in a study of T cell clonotyping in hematopoietic cell transplantation. Sequenced by immunoSEQ multiplex PCR; TCRdb stores in-frame clones only, minus some. The sample records 25,000 to 35,000 clones, almost 96% being singletons. Specimen: peripheral blood mononuclear cells. The receptors were sampled from a man over 45 in good health. Some clones in this sample may be carry-over from other donors' samples.

The chain joins TRBV5-4 to TRBJ2-2; D gene unclear. V lost 4 bases and J 3 bases, leaving 10 bases between the germline ends. Per the germline V gene, CDR1 is SGHNT and CDR2 is YYREEE (reference sequence). This CDR3 region has 14 residues. CDR3 sequence reads: CASSGDSYTGELFF. In nucleotides, the CDR3 is TGTGCCAGCAGCGGGGATTCCTACACCGGGGAGCTGTTTTTT.

The V and J genes are TRBV19 and TRBJ2-3; D ambiguous. The length of the CDR3 is 14 residues. Germline V lookup: CDR1 LNHDA, CDR2 SQIVND (reference sequence). Between the trimmed V and J ends, which lost 5 bases and 5 bases, there was a span of 14 bases. The CDR3 DNA sequence: TGTGCCAGTAGTCCAACCTGGGATAAAGATACGCAGTATTTT. Translating it yields CASSPTWDKDTQYF.

The genes are TRBV7-2 and TRBJ2-7; 7 bases align to TRBD1. Germline V gene lookup returns CDR1 SGHTA and CDR2 FQGNSA. The CDR3 extends over 13 amino acids. V dropped 3 bases and J dropped 3; count of bases not matched to a gene: 2. The DNA for the CDR3 is TGTGCCAGCAGCTTGGGGACAGTCTACGAGCAGTACTTC. Residues: CASSLGTVYEQYF. The complete variable domain, with remaining parts taken from reference TRBV7-2 and TRBJ2-7, reads GAGVSQSPSNKVTEKGKDVELRCDPISGHTALYWYRQSLGQGLEFLIYFQGNSAPDKSGLPSDRFSAERTGGSVSTLTIQRTQQEDSAVYLCASSLGTVYEQYFGPGTRLTVT.

The chain combines TRBV6-5 with TRBJ2-1; D is undetermined. The ends were cut back, 3 bases at V and 8 bases at J, with 14 bases in the middle. The germline gives CDR1 MNHEY, CDR2 SVGAGI. The CDR3 runs 14 residues. The CDR3 bases are TGTGCCAGCAGTTATAGTCAGCCTAAGGATGAGCAGTTCTTC. Translation gives CASSYSQPKDEQFF.

The rearrangement links TRBV19 to TRBJ1-6; D not resolved. V was clipped by 7 bases and J by 7 bases, with 14 bases between them. This CDR3 has 14 residues. Looked up from germline, CDR1 is LNHDA and CDR2 is SQIVND (reference sequence). CDR3 loop: CASISGSKNSPLHF. The CDR3 DNA follows: TGTGCCAGTATATCGGGGTCTAAGAATTCACCCCTCCACTTT.

This clone showed up just once. V and J are TRBV19 and TRBJ1-5; 7 bases are a match to TRBD1. Germline V gives CDR1 LNHDA, CDR2 SQIVND (reference sequence). The trim removed 6 bases at V and 0 bases at J, leaving 11 bases unmatched. The CDR3 spans 17 residues. This CDR3 is CASSNRTGEYSNQPQHF. Written as DNA, the CDR3 is TGTGCCAGTAGCAACAGGACAGGAGAGTATAGCAATCAGCCCCAGCATTTT.

The gene calls are TRBV25-1 and TRBJ2-3; D gene uncertain. Germline lookup yields CDR1 MGHDK and CDR2 SYGVNS. Between the trimmed V and J ends, which lost 7 bases and 1 base, there was a span of 9 bases. The CDR3 sequence is 13 residues long. In DNA form, the CDR3 reads TGTGCCAGCACTAGGGAAGGCACAGATACGCAGTATTTT. Translating it yields CASTREGTDTQYF.

This rearrangement joins TRBV7-9 to TRBJ1-1; 7 nucleotides match TRBD1. This CDR3 has 16 residues. CDR1 is SEHNR, CDR2 FQNEAQ, per germline (reference sequence). The trim removed 4 bases at V and 5 bases at J, leaving 13 bases unmatched. The CDR3 spells CASSSRKGGGRTEAFF. The DNA of the CDR3 is TGTGCCAGCAGCTCCCGCAAAGGAGGGGGCAGGACTGAAGCTTTCTTT.

The chain links TRBV9 to TRBJ2-3; a possible D gene is TRBD2 (6 bases). V was clipped by 4 bases and J by 5 bases, with 14 bases between them. CDR3 size: 14 residues. Germline V gives CDR1 SGDLS, CDR2 YYNGEE. The DNA of the CDR3 is TGTGCCAGCAGCAGAGAGGCGGGGCAAGATACGCAGTATTTT. Translated, it gives CASSREAGQDTQYF.

The chain carries TRBV10-3 and TRBJ1-5; D may be TRBD1 (5 bases). V dropped 2 bases and J dropped 2 bases, with 10 bases sitting between them. Germline V gene data show CDR1 as ENHRY and CDR2 as SYGVKD. The CDR3 contains 15 residues. The chain's CDR3 is CAISEDSLGNQPQHF. The CDR3 bases are TGTGCCATCAGTGAGGACAGCTTGGGCAATCAGCCCCAGCATTTT.

V and J are TRBV6-1 and TRBJ1-5; 7 bases map to TRBD1. The V and J ends lost 2 bases and 1 base, in that order; junction bases with no gene match: 5. The CDR3 is made up of 16 amino acids. The germline V gene has CDR1 MNHNS and CDR2 SASEGT. CDR3 loop: CASSEWEGASNQPQHF. In DNA, the CDR3 is TGTGCCAGCAGTGAATGGGAGGGGGCAAGCAATCAGCCCCAGCATTTT.

In DNA, the CDR3 is TGCGCCAGCAGTCAAGGACACCACAATCAGCCCCAGCATTTT. It codes for CASSQGHHNQPQHF. The V call is TRBV23-1, the J call TRBJ1-5; D is perhaps TRBD1 (5 bases). TRBV23-1 is recorded as an ORF, its role being uncertain. Trimming stripped 2 bases from V and 3 bases from J, with 8 bases between. The CDR3 extends over 14 amino acids.

This sequence joins TRBV30 and TRBJ2-3, with TRBD2 matching over 12 bases. Per the germline V gene, CDR1 is GTSNPN and CDR2 is SVGIG (reference sequence). This CDR3 is 14 amino acids long. The trim removed 7 bases at V and 3 bases at J, leaving 5 bases unmatched. CDR3 in amino acids: CALLTSGGTDTQYF. As DNA, the CDR3 is TGTGCCTTGCTGACTAGCGGGGGAACAGATACGCAGTATTTT.

This chain uses TRBV30 with TRBJ2-7, with D perhaps matching TRBD1 or TRBD2 (5 bases each). The CDR3 extends over 13 amino acids. V dropped 0 bases and J dropped 4 bases, with 10 bases sitting between them. CDR1 is GTSNPN, CDR2 SVGIG, per germline (reference sequence). CDR3 DNA sequence: TGTGCCTGGAGTGTGGGGACCCTATACGAGCAGTACTTC. Protein: CAWSVGTLYEQYF.